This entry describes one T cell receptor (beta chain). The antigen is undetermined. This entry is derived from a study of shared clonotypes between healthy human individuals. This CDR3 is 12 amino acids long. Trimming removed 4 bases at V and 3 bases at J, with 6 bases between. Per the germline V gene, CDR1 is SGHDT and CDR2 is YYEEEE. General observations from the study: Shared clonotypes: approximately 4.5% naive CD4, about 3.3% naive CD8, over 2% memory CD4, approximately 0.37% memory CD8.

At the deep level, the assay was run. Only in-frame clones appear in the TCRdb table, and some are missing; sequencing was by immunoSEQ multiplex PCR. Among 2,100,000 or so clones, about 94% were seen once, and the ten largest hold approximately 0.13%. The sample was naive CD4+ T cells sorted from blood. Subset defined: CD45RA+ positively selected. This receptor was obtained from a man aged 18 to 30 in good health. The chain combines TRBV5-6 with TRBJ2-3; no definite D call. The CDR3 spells CASSRFTDTQYF. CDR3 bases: TGTGCCAGCAGCCGGTTTACAGATACGCAGTATTTT.